This entry lists 3 T cell receptor beta chains sequenced from one sample in a study of blood T cell repertoires in COVID-19. Profiling relied on immunoSEQ multiplex PCR, and the TCRdb table lists in-frame clones only, not all of them. Of more than 75,000 clones in the sample, around 90% are singletons; the top ten hold 2.5% to 3%. Material for sequencing was peripheral blood. The source is a man aged 50 to 59 with COVID-19, enrolled during active disease.

Regarding this clone: The junction shows a germline mismatch at one end, possibly a read error. The chain employs TRBV7-7 and TRBJ2-1, with 9 nucleotides matching TRBD1. The CDR3 covers 16 residues. CDR1 SSHAT and CDR2 FNYEAQ come from the germline V gene (reference sequence). The CDR3 DNA follows: TGTGCTAGCAGCTCAAGTCCCGGGACAGGGTGGAATGAGCAGTTCTTC. Its translation: CASSSSPGTGWNEQFF.

This chain connects TRBV4-3 to TRBJ1-1; tentative D call: TRBD1 (6 bases). The CDR3 spans 16 residues. V lost 0 bases and J 2 bases, leaving 13 bases between the germline ends. CDR1 and CDR2 (germline): LGHNA, YSLEER. This CDR3 is CASSQDLGRGNTEAFF. CDR3 coding DNA: TGCGCCAGCAGCCAAGATCTGGGCAGGGGAAACACTGAAGCTTTCTTT.

The table lists this clone with a count of one. The chain employs TRBV10-3 and TRBJ2-7; 11 positions agree with TRBD1. From germline, CDR1 is ENHRY and CDR2 SYGVKD. V trimming: 3 bases; J trimming: 6 bases; junction bases outside the gene matches: 1. CDR3 length: 13 amino acids. The CDR3 coding sequence is TGTGCCATCAGTGAAGGACAGGGGGCCGAGCAGTACTTC. Its protein product is CAISEGQGAEQYF.